The following is a T cell receptor beta chain sequence with its context. Germline loops: CDR1 MNHEY, CDR2 SVGAGI. The CDR3 consists of 16 residues. V lost 0 bases and J lost 4; bases outside the gene matches: 6. The table came from immunoSEQ multiplex PCR; TCRdb's copy has only in-frame clones and leaves some out. Altogether millions of clones are present, approximately 95% being singletons, with the ten largest covering 0.13%. This sample is drawn from a study of shared clonotypes between healthy human individuals. A CD45RA-negative memory subset and a CD45RA+ naive subset were separated from the CD4+ cells.

This receptor was identified in a man younger than 35 in good health. The rearrangement joins TRBV6-5 to TRBJ2-1; TRBD1 matches 7 bases. The sample comprised naive CD4+ T cells sorted from blood. Regarding subset: CD45RA+ positively selected. CDR3 sequence (DNA): TGTGCCAGCAGTTACTCGTTGACAGGGTTGTACAATGAGCAGTTCTTC. Translation gives CASSYSLTGLYNEQFF.